One and the same sample provided the 27 T cell receptor beta chains below, sequenced in a study of T cells in Graves' hyperthyroidism and ophthalmopathy (dated by TCRdb to between 2018 and 2021). The receptor library was made with multiplex PCR. Sequencing took place on an Illumina HiSeq 2000. The TCR beta CDR3 regions were amplified from the RNA transcripts. A first-round RT-PCR of the TCR CDR3 used the HTBI primer set with the Qiagen OneStep RT-PCR kit. TCRdb ran its own pipeline on the public reads, namely fastp trimming at Q25 and MiXCR clone calling, and kept in-frame beta chains. For every CDR3 protein sequence, its rows merge into one entry that carries the most common genes and DNA. The table for this sample lists around 340,000 distinct CDR3 sequences; about 15% of them were counted only once. The top ten constitute around 34% of the sample. The sequenced sample was blood. Receptor source: a man aged 30-40 years with Graves' hyperthyroidism.

This sequence joins TRBV7-9 and TRBJ1-5; weak D call: TRBD1 (6 bases). Trimming pared 4 bases from V and 2 bases from J, leaving 21 bases between. Looked up from germline, CDR1 is SEHNR and CDR2 is FQNEAQ (reference sequence). The CDR3 consists of 18 residues. The CDR3: CASSSDAWGGHGNQPQHF. CDR3 in DNA: TGTGCCAGCAGCTCGGACGCCTGGGGGGGGCATGGCAATCAGCCCCAGCATTTT.

The rearrangement uses TRBV19 and TRBJ1-2; 8 bases match TRBD1. V was clipped by 4 bases and J by 3 bases; unmatched bases: 7. Germline CDR1 is LNHDA and CDR2 is SQIVND (reference sequence). The CDR3 totals 15 residues. CDR3 loop: CASSNGAGGDYGYTF. The CDR3 DNA reads TGTGCCAGTAGTAACGGTGCAGGGGGCGACTATGGCTACACCTTC.

This clonotype came up many times. The V call is TRBV2, the J call TRBJ2-7; D possibly corresponds to TRBD2 (5 bases). Trimming removed 6 bases from V and 2 bases from J, with 11 bases in between. CDR1 and CDR2 from the germline V gene are SNHLY and FYNNEI. CDR3 length: 13 amino acids. The CDR3 region has the DNA TGTGCCAGCAGGGAAACTAGTACCTACGAGCAGTACTTC. This codes for CASRETSTYEQYF.

This clonotype came up a few times. The chain is built from TRBV20-1 and TRBJ1-1; 12 bases are a match to TRBD1. This CDR3 region has 17 residues. Trimming took 6 bases from V and 3 from J; bases not matched to a gene: 14. Germline-derived CDR1 and CDR2 are DFQATT and SNEGSKA (reference sequence). The CDR3 sequence: CSAIFWGTGGADTEAFF. CDR3 sequence (DNA): TGCAGTGCAATCTTCTGGGGGACAGGGGGCGCGGACACTGAAGCTTTCTTT.

This clonotype was counted a few times. The chain links TRBV5-1 to TRBJ2-1, with a tentative D call TRBD2 (5 bases). The CDR3 has 12 residues. The germline V gene has CDR1 SGHRS and CDR2 YFSETQ. With 2 bases removed from V and 9 bases from J, the gap between germline ends came to 9 bases. The CDR3 nucleotides read TGCGCCAGCAGCTTAAGGGAGAGTGAGCAGTTCTTC. Translating it yields CASSLRESEQFF.

The chain links TRBV5-1 to TRBJ2-6, with no clear D. Between the trimmed V and J ends, which lost 0 bases and 5 bases, there was a span of 21 bases. The CDR3 is made up of 19 amino acids. Looked up from germline, CDR1 is SGHRS and CDR2 is YFSETQ. The CDR3 reads CASSLDATGPFVRANVLTF. In DNA, the CDR3 is TGCGCCAGCAGCTTGGATGCGACTGGCCCATTTGTCAGGGCCAACGTCCTGACTTTC.

This chain uses TRBV20-1 with TRBJ1-6, with D perhaps TRBD1 (5 bases). The CDR3 sequence is 13 residues long. Germline values: CDR1 DFQATT, CDR2 SNEGSKA (reference sequence). V dropped 6 bases and J dropped 2 bases, with 8 bases sitting between them. Here the CDR3 reads CSALGAYNSPLHF. For the CDR3, the DNA is TGCAGTGCCCTGGGGGCCTATAATTCACCCCTCCACTTT.

On this clonotype: Sequence at one end of the junction differs from germline and may be a read error. The CDR3 DNA reads TGTGCCAGCAGCTTCCTTCGCCAGGACACCGGGGAGCGGTTTTTT. Residues: CASSFLRQDTGERFF. This sequence joins TRBV7-9 and TRBJ2-2; D may match TRBD1 or TRBD2 (5 bases each). Germline CDR1 reads SEHNR; CDR2 reads FQNEAQ (reference sequence). The CDR3 covers 15 residues.

This clonotype came up a few times. The CDR3 nucleotides read TGTGCCAGCAGCGGGACAGAGAACACTGAAGCTTTCTTT. Translating it yields CASSGTENTEAFF. This chain links TRBV7-9 with TRBJ1-1; 7 bases match TRBD1. Per the germline V gene, CDR1 is SEHNR and CDR2 is FQNEAQ (reference sequence). V was clipped by 5 bases and J by 1 base; unmatched bases: 1. The CDR3 runs 13 residues.

The sample holds many counts of this clonotype. The chain employs TRBV7-2 and TRBJ2-5; D possibly corresponds to TRBD1 (6 bases). The CDR3 loop spans 14 amino acids. Between the trimmed V and J ends, which lost 3 bases and 1 base, there was a span of 9 bases. The germline gives CDR1 SGHTA, CDR2 FQGNSA. CDR3 residues: CASSFQGSQETQYF. The CDR3 DNA follows: TGTGCCAGCAGCTTTCAGGGGTCCCAAGAGACCCAGTACTTC.

The table lists this clonotype with many counts. This chain connects TRBV11-2 to TRBJ2-2; 9 bases are a match to TRBD1. The trim removed 6 bases at V and 6 bases at J, leaving 14 bases unmatched. Germline V gene sequence: CDR1 SGHAT, CDR2 FQNNGV. The CDR3 runs 17 residues. The DNA for the CDR3 is TGTGCCAGCAGTCAACACCTGGGACAGGGCCGGCCCGGGGAGCTGTTTTTT. This translates into CASSQHLGQGRPGELFF.

The rearrangement links TRBV20-1 to TRBJ2-4; a weak D match, TRBD2 (6 bases). Germline assignment: CDR1 DFQATT and CDR2 SNEGSKA (reference sequence). V was pared by 3 bases and J by 1 base, with 19 bases between. CDR3 length: 17 residues. The CDR3 loop is CSARGNWGVGAKNIQYF. In nucleotides, the CDR3 is TGCAGTGCTAGGGGGAACTGGGGGGTTGGGGCCAAAAACATTCAGTACTTC.

The V gene is TRBV4-1, the J gene TRBJ1-2; D is perhaps TRBD1 (6 bases). The CDR3 loop spans 15 amino acids. With 4 bases removed from V and 2 bases from J, the gap between germline ends came to 14 bases. Germline assignment: CDR1 MGHRA and CDR2 YSYEKL. The CDR3 DNA sequence: TGCGCCAGCAGCCCCCGACAGGAAACGAACTATGGCTACACCTTC. Translating gives CASSPRQETNYGYTF.

This chain uses TRBV18 with TRBJ1-2; 8 bases fit TRBD1. Germline V gives CDR1 KGHSH, CDR2 LQKENI. After removal of 0 bases from V and 5 bases from J, the junction contained 2 bases not matched to a gene. This CDR3 contains 14 residues. The CDR3 sequence is CASSPPGQAYGYTF. The CDR3 DNA follows: TGTGCCAGCTCACCACCGGGACAGGCTTATGGCTACACCTTC.

In this sample, this clonotype turned up many times. The V call is TRBV30, the J call TRBJ2-7; D perhaps matches TRBD1 (5 bases). This CDR3 is built from 14 residues. Trimming left V 1 base short and J 4 bases short, with 14 bases between. Germline CDR1 is GTSNPN and CDR2 is SVGIG (reference sequence). CDR3 coding DNA: TGTGCCTGGAGTGATGGGCAGGGAAAATACGAGCAGTACTTC. Encoded protein: CAWSDGQGKYEQYF. The entire variable domain, with the rest obtained from reference TRBV30 and TRBJ2-7, is as follows: SQTIHQWPATLVQPVGSPLSLECTVEGTSNPNLYWYRQAAGRGLQLLFYSVGIGQISSEVPQNLSASRPQDRQFILSSKKLLLSDSGFYLCAWSDGQGKYEQYFGPGTRLTVT.

This clonotype was recorded many times. The CDR3 sequence: CASSLSGSYEQYF. The CDR3 nucleotides are TGTGCCAGCAGTTTATCGGGATCCTACGAGCAGTACTTC. The chain is built from TRBV7-2 and TRBJ2-7, with a weak D call TRBD2 (5 bases). The V gene lost 6 bases and the J gene lost 1 base, with 10 bases spanning the gap. Germline assignment: CDR1 SGHTA and CDR2 FQGNSA. The CDR3 is made up of 13 amino acids. Looking up the rest from reference TRBV7-2 and TRBJ2-7 gives the full variable domain: GAGVSQSPSNKVTEKGKDVELRCDPISGHTALYWYRQSLGQGLEFLIYFQGNSAPDKSGLPSDRFSAERTGGSVSTLTIQRTQQEDSAVYLCASSLSGSYEQYFGPGTRLTVT.

This clonotype was detected ten times or more. The DNA of the CDR3 is TGTGCCAGCCTCGAGGGGGCAGTGGCAATCTACGAGCAGTACTTC. Translation gives CASLEGAVAIYEQYF. The chain couples TRBV6-1 to TRBJ2-7; 7 bases match TRBD1. The germline V gene has CDR1 MNHNS and CDR2 SASEGT. This CDR3 region has 15 residues. V was clipped by 8 bases and J by 3 bases; unmatched bases: 13.

This clonotype has a count of ten or more. This chain uses TRBV6-1 with TRBJ2-1; no clear D. Looked up from germline, CDR1 is MNHNS and CDR2 is SASEGT. The ends were cut back, 1 base at V and 6 bases at J, with 10 bases in the middle. CDR3 length: 14 residues. Here the CDR3 DNA reads TGTGCCAGCAGTGAAGATACAGTTATCAATGAGCAGTTCTTC. Translated: CASSEDTVINEQFF.

This clonotype was seen more than once but under ten times. The J gene is TRBJ1-1, the V gene TRBV15; possible D gene TRBD1, 6 bases. CDR3 length equals 14 residues. The V end was cut by 1 base, the J end by 1 base, with 7 bases between. The germline gives CDR1 LNHNV, CDR2 YYDKDF (reference sequence). The CDR3 region has the DNA TGTGCCACCAGCAGAGCGGGACAGAACACTGAAGCTTTCTTT. Translation gives CATSRAGQNTEAFF.

A single count supports this clonotype. This may be a read error, as it is one base from a much larger clone. The chain links TRBV11-1 to TRBJ1-1; a weak D match, TRBD1 (5 bases). The CDR3 covers 12 residues. V dropped 8 bases and J dropped 3 bases, with 10 bases sitting between them. The V gene's germline CDR1 is SGHAT and CDR2 FQDESV (reference sequence). In DNA, the CDR3 is TGTGCCAGCGAGGGGTCCCACACTGAAGCTTTCTTT. Encoded protein: CASEGSHTEAFF.

The V gene is TRBV6-1, the J gene TRBJ2-3; 11 positions agree with TRBD2. The V and J ends lost 6 bases and 6 bases, in that order; junction bases with no gene match: 11. The germline gives CDR1 MNHNS, CDR2 SASEGT. The CDR3 loop spans 16 amino acids. The CDR3 sequence is CASSPLAGVRKDTQYF. Written as DNA, the CDR3 is TGTGCCAGCAGCCCACTAGCGGGAGTAAGGAAGGATACGCAGTATTTT.

This clonotype was detected ten times or more. The CDR3 coding sequence is TGTGCCAGCAGCTTAGCTGGGGGAGGCCTTTGGGAGCAGTACTTC. It encodes CASSLAGGGLWEQYF. The V gene is TRBV7-9, the J gene TRBJ2-7, with a weak D call TRBD2 (6 bases). The CDR3 covers 15 residues. Trimming stripped 0 bases from V and 7 bases from J, with 16 bases between. Germline CDR1 is SEHNR and CDR2 is FQNEAQ (reference sequence).

V and J are TRBV27 and TRBJ1-5; the match to TRBD1 covers 8 bases. V lost 11 bases, J lost 7 bases, and 16 bases stayed unmatched. Germline lookup yields CDR1 MNHEY and CDR2 SMNVEV (reference sequence). The CDR3 loop spans 15 amino acids. The CDR3 here is CAGKGQARGWQPQHF. CDR3 sequence (DNA): TGTGCCGGCAAGGGACAGGCTCGTGGGTGGCAGCCCCAGCATTTT.

The V gene is TRBV14, the J gene TRBJ2-3, with a tentative D call TRBD2 (6 bases). Trimming shortened V by 4 bases and J by 10 bases, and 18 bases separated the two germline ends. CDR1 SGHDN and CDR2 FVKESK come from the germline V gene. The CDR3 extends over 14 amino acids. The CDR3 nucleotides are TGTGCCAGCAGCCTCGCGGGAAACCCGAGGGCGCAGTATTTT. This sequence encodes CASSLAGNPRAQYF.

The CDR3: CASSLVPREQYF. The CDR3 coding sequence is TGTGCCAGCAGCTTAGTTCCTCGAGAGCAGTACTTC. The chain links TRBV13 to TRBJ2-7; D ambiguous. V was trimmed by 1 base and J by 7 bases, leaving 8 bases between them. The CDR3 runs to 12 residues. Per germline, CDR1 PRHDT and CDR2 FYEKMQ (reference sequence). The entire variable domain, with the rest obtained from reference TRBV13 and TRBJ2-7, is as follows: AAGVIQSPRHLIKEKRETATLKCYPIPRHDTVYWYQQGPGQDPQFLISFYEKMQSDKGSIPDRFSAQQFSDYHSELNMSSLELGDSALYFCASSLVPREQYFGPGTRLTVT.

The V and J genes are TRBV11-2 and TRBJ2-5, with D possibly being TRBD1 (6 bases). CDR3 length equals 16 residues. V dropped 0 bases and J dropped 4 bases, with 15 bases sitting between them. CDR1 is SGHAT, CDR2 FQNNGV, per germline. The DNA of the CDR3 is TGTGCCAGCAGCTTAGAGGGGGCAGGGGCTGGAGAGACCCAGTACTTC. Its protein is CASSLEGAGAGETQYF.

This clonotype was counted many times. This chain connects TRBV11-3 to TRBJ2-1; D unclear. Trimming left V 3 bases short and J 3 bases short, with 12 bases between. The germline CDR1 and CDR2 sequences are SGHNT and YENEEA. This CDR3 contains 15 residues. The CDR3 nucleotides read TGTGCCAGCAGCTTGAGGAGAGTCGGCTACAATGAGCAGTTCTTC. Translated, it gives CASSLRRVGYNEQFF.